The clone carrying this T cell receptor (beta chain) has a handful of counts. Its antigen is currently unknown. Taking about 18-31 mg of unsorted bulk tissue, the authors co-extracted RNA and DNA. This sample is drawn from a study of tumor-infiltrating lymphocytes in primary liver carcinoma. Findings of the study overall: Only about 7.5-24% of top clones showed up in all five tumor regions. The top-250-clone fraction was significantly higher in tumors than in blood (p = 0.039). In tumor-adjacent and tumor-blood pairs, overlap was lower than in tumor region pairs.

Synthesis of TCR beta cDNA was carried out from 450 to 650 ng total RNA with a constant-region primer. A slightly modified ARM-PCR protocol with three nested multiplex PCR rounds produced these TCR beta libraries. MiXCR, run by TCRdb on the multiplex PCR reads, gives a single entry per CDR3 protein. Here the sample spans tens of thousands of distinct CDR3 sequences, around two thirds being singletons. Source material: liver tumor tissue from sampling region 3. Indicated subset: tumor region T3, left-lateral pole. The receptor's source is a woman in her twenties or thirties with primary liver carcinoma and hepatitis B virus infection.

CDR3 nucleotides: TGTGCCAGTAGCGCTCGGGACAGGGGGCGCAAGAGCTGGAGTGACACTGAAGCTTTCTTT. Its protein is CASSARDRGRKSWSDTEAFF. This chain links TRBV11-2 with TRBJ1-1; 12 nucleotides agree with TRBD1. The germline CDR1 and CDR2 sequences are SGHAT and FQNNGV. V shed 9 bases, J shed 3 bases, and the junction held 23 bases outside the gene matches. The CDR3 totals 20 residues.